What follows describes a single TCR beta chain. The antigen remains unidentified. The sample belongs to a study of naive CD8 T cells in extremely preterm neonates. Study outcomes and limitations: Compared with older groups, preterm CDR3s were shorter, with fewer N additions and less trimming. Term neonates around 0.4%, young children around 0.031%, adults approximately 0.0099%; preterm neonates shared 2.7%.

This table comes from immunoSEQ multiplex PCR, and its TCRdb copy is limited to in-frame clones, with some not included. The repertoire holds roughly 5,100 clones, with less than 98% as singletons. The CDR3 length is 13 residues. Germline values: CDR1 SGHTA, CDR2 FQGNSA. Between the trimmed V and J ends, which lost 1 base and 9 bases, there was a span of 10 bases. Cord blood came from elective full-term cesareans at roughly 35-41 weeks without labor or membrane rupture. Sorted cells: live naive CD8+ T cells, CD45RA+CCR7+, Annexin V-negative. Sorted naive CD8+ T cell numbers ranged ~17,000 to ~110,000.

The rearrangement uses TRBV7-2 and TRBJ2-1; no definite D call. The origin of this receptor is a newborn in good health. The sequenced sample was naive CD8+ T cells from cord blood. This CDR3 is CASSLGFLGEQFF. The CDR3 region has the DNA TGTGCCAGCAGCTTAGGGTTTCTAGGTGAGCAGTTCTTC.